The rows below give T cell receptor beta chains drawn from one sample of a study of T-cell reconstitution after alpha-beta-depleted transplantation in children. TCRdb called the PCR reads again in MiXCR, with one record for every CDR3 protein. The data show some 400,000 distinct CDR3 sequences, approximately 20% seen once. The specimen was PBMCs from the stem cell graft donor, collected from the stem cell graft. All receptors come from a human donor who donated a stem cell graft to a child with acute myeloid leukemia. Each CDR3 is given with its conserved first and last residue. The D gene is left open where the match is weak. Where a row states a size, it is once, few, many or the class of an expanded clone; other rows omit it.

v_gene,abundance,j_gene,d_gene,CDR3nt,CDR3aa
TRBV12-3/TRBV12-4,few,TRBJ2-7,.,TGTGCCAGCAGTTTAAGGGGATTCTACGAGCAGTACTTC,CASSLRGFYEQYF
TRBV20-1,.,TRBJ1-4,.,TGCAGTGCTAGAGATGTCCGGACAGCTTATCCTGAAAAACTGTTTTTT,CSARDVRTAYPEKLFF
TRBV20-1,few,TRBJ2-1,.,TGCAGTGCATACGGGACTGGGAGACGGAATGAGCAGTTCTTC,CSAYGTGRRNEQFF
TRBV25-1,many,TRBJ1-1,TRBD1,TGTGCCAGCACCCAAGGGACAGCGAACACTGAAGCTTTCTTT,CASTQGTANTEAFF
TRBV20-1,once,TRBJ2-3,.,TGCAGTGCTAGAAGGGGTTACTTGGAAGATACGCAGTATTTT,CSARRGYLEDTQYF
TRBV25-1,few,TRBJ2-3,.,TGTGCCAGCAGTGAATACTTCCTGGGATTACGCACAGATACGCAGTATTTT,CASSEYFLGLRTDTQYF
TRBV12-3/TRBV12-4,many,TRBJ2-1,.,TGTGCCAGCAGTTTAGGCGAGAATGAGCAGTTCTTC,CASSLGENEQFF
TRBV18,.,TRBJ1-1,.,TGTGCCAGCTCACCAACAGGGATGGGCACTGAAGCTTTCTTT,CASSPTGMGTEAFF
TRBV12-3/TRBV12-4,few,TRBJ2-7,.,TGTGCCAGCAGTTTAGAGACCGGCTGGGAGCAGTACTTC,CASSLETGWEQYF
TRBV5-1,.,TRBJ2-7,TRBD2,TGCGCCAGCAGCTTGGGTGGCGGGACTAGCGAAGCCGAGCAGTACTTC,CASSLGGGTSEAEQYF
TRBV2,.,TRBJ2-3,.,TGTGCCAGTCCACCGGACAGTCACACAGATACGCAGTATTTT,CASPPDSHTDTQYF
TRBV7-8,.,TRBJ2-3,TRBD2,TGTGCCAGCAGCTTAAGATCGGGGGGAGATGGTAATACGCAGTATTTT,CASSLRSGGDGNTQYF
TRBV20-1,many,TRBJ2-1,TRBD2,TGCAGTGCTAGATTCTGGACTAGCGGTTATGACAATGAGCAGTTCTTC,CSARFWTSGYDNEQFF
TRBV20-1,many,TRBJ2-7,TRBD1,TGCAGTGCTAGGACAGGGACCTCCTACGAGCAGTACTTC,CSARTGTSYEQYF
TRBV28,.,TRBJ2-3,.,TGTGCCAGCAGTTTAATAGTCTGGCCAGATACGCAGTATTTT,CASSLIVWPDTQYF
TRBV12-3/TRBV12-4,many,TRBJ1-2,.,TGTGCCAGCAGTTCGACCGGGACGGGATATGGCTACACCTTC,CASSSTGTGYGYTF
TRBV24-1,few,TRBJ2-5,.,TGTGCCACCAGTGACTCCGGGACGGAAGAGACCCAGTACTTC,CATSDSGTEETQYF
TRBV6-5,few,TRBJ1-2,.,TGTGCCAGCAGTTACTCGACGACAGGAGCTAACTATGGCTACACCTTC,CASSYSTTGANYGYTF
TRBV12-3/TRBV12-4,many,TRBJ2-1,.,TGTGCCAGCAGTTTAGAGGTCAATGAGCAGTTCTTC,CASSLEVNEQFF
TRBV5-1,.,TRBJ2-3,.,TGCGCCAGCAGCTCCCGCCCTTTCACAGATACGCAGTATTTT,CASSSRPFTDTQYF
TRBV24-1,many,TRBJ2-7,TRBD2,TGTGCCACCAGTGGCCCCGGGACTAGCACCGAGCAGTACTTC,CATSGPGTSTEQYF
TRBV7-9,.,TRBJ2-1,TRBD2,TGTGCCAGCAGCTTTAGCGGGATAGAGCAGTTCTTC,CASSFSGIEQFF
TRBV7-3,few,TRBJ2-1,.,TGTGCCAGCAGCTTATTGGTAGCGGCAAACAATGAGCAGTTCTTC,CASSLLVAANNEQFF
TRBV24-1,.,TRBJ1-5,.,TGTGCCACCAGTGATTTGACCGGCCAGCCCCAGCATTTT,CATSDLTGQPQHF
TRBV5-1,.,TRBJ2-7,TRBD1,TGCGCCAGCAGCTTGGGGACAGGGCGCGAGCAGTACTTC,CASSLGTGREQYF